This TCR beta chain comes out of a study of shared clonotypes between healthy human individuals. Findings and limits, study-wide: Of the naive CD4 clonotypes, roughly 5.2% were shared across a handful of donors. For sorted subsets, rarefaction showed incomplete sequencing despite large depth. Few donors limited the genetic and exposure-history diversity represented.

Sequencing used immunoSEQ multiplex PCR; TCRdb keeps in-frame clones, though not all of them. This sample has 1,500,000 or so clones; approximately 98.5% occur once, and the top ten carry 0.36%. Concerning this clone: Its antigen is unknown.

V was shortened by 3 bases and J by 2 bases, with 14 bases between the two germline ends. The CDR3 length is 16 residues. CDR1 and CDR2 from the germline V gene are MGHDK and SYGVNS. The source material was naive CD4+ T cells sorted from blood. Specified subset: CD45RA+ positively selected. This chain links TRBV25-1 with TRBJ1-5, with TRBD1 as a possible D gene (5 bases). The source of this sequence is a young man in good health. The CDR3 region has the DNA TGTGCCAGCAGTGAGGCAGGGCGGTCTGGCAATCAGCCCCAGCATTTT. Translation gives CASSEAGRSGNQPQHF.